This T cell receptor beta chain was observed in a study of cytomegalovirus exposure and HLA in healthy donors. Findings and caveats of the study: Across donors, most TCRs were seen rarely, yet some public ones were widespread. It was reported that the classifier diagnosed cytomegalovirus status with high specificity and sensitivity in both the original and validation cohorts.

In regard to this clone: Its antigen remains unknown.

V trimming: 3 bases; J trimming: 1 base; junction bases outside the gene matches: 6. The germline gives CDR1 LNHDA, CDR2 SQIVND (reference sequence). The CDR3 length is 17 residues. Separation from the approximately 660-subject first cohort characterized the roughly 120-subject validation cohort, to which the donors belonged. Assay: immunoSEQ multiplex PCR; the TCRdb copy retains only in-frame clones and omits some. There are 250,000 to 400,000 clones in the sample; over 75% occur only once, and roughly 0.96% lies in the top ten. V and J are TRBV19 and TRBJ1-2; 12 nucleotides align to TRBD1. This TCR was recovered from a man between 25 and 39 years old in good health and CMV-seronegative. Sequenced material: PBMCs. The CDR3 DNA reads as TGTGCCAGTAGTATCCCGGGACAGGGGGCGCTTAACTATGGCTACACCTTC. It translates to CASSIPGQGALNYGYTF.